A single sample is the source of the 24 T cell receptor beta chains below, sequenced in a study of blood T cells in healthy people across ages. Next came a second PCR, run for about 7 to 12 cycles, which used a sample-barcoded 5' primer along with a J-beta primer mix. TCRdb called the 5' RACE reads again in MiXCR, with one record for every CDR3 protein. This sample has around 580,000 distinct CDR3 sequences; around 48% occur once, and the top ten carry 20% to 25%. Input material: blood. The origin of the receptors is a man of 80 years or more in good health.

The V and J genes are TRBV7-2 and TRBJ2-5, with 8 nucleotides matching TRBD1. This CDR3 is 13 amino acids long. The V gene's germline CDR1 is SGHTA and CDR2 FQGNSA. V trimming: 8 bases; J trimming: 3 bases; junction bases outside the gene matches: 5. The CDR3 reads CASGRGREETQYF. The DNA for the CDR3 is TGTGCCAGCGGCAGGGGGCGCGAAGAGACCCAGTACTTC.

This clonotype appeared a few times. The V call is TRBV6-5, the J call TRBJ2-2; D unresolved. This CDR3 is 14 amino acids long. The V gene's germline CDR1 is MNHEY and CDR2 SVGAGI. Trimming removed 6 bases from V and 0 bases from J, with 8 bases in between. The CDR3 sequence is CASSNSPNTGELFF. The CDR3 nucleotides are TGTGCCAGCAGCAACTCCCCGAACACCGGGGAGCTGTTTTTT.

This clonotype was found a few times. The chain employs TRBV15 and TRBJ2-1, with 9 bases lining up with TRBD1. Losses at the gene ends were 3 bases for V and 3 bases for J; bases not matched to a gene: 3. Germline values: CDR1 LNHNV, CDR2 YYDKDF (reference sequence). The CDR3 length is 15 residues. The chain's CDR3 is CATSSPGQGYNEQFF. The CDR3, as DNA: TGTGCCACCAGCAGTCCGGGACAGGGCTACAATGAGCAGTTCTTC.

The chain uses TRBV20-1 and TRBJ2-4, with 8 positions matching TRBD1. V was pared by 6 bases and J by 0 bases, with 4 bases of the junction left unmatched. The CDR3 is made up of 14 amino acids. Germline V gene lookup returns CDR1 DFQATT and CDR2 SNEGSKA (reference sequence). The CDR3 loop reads CSANGQGAKNIQYF. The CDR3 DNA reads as TGCAGTGCCAACGGACAGGGAGCCAAAAACATTCAGTACTTC.

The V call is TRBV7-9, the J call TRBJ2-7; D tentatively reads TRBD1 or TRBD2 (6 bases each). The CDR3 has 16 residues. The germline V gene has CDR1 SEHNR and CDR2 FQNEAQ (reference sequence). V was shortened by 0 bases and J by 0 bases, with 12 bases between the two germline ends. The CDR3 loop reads CASSLAGGKSSYEQYF. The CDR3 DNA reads TGTGCCAGCAGCTTAGCAGGGGGGAAAAGCTCCTACGAGCAGTACTTC.

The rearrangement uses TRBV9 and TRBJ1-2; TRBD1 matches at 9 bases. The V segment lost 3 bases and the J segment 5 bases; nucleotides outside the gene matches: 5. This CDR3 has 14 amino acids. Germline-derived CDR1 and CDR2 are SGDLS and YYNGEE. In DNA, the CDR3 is TGTGCCAGCAGCGCCCTAGGGACAGGGTATGGCTACACCTTC. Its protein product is CASSALGTGYGYTF.

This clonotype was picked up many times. The CDR3 nucleotides are TGTGCCAGCAGTTACTCGCGGGCCACAGATACGCAGTATTTT. It encodes CASSYSRATDTQYF. This chain connects TRBV6-6 to TRBJ2-3, with TRBD2 as a possible D gene (5 bases). Trimming took 0 bases from V and 2 from J, leaving 6 bases between them. This CDR3 is built from 14 residues. CDR1 and CDR2 from the germline V gene are MNHNY and SVGAGI (reference sequence).

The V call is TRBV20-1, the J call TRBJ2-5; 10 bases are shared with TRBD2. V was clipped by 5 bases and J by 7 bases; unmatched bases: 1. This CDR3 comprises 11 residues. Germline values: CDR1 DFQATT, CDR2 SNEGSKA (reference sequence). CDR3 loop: CSAWTSGTQYF. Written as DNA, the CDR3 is TGCAGTGCTTGGACTAGCGGGACCCAGTACTTC.

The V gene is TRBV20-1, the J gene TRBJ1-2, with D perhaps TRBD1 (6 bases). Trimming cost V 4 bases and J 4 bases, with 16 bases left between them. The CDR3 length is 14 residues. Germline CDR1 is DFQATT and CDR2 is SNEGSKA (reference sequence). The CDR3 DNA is TGCAGTGCTACGGACCCGAGGGGGATCTATGGCTACACCTTC. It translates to CSATDPRGIYGYTF.

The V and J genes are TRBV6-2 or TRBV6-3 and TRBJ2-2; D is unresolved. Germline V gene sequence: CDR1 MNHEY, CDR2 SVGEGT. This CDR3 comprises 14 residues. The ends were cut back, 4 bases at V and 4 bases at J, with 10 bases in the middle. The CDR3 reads CASSSGSSTGELFF. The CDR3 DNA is TGTGCCAGCAGTTCCGGGTCGAGCACCGGGGAGCTGTTTTTT.

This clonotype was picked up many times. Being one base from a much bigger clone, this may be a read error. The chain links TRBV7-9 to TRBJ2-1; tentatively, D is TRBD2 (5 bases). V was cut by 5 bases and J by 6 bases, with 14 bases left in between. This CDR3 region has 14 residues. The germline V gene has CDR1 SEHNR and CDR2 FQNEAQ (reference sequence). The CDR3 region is CASSAPDGGNEQFF. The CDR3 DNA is TGTGCCAGCAGCGCACCGGACGGAGGCAATGAGCAGTTCTTC. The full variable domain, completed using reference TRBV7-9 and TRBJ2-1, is DTGVSQNPRHKITKRGQNVTFRCDPISEHNRLYWYRQTLGQGPEFLTYFQNEAQLEKSRLLSDRFSAERPKGSFSTLEIQRTEQGDSAMYLCASSAPDGGNEQFFGPGTRLTVL.

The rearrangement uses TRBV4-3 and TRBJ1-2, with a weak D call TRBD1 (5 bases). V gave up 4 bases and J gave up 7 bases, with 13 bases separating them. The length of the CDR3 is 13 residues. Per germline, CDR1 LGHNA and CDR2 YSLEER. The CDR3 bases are TGCGCCAGCAGCCCAGGGTCGGGCACTGGCTACACCTTC. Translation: CASSPGSGTGYTF.

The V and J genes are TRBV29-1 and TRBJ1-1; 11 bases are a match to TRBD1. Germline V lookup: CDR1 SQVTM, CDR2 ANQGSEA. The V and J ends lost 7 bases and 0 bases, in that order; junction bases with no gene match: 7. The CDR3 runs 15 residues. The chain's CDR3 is CSAAGTGGLNTEAFF. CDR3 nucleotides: TGCAGCGCAGCCGGGACAGGGGGATTGAACACTGAAGCTTTCTTT.

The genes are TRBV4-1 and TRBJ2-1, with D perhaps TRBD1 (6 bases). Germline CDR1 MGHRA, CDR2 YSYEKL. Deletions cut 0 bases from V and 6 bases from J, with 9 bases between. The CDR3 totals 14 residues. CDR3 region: CASSQDPGVNEQFF. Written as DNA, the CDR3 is TGCGCCAGCAGCCAAGACCCAGGGGTCAATGAGCAGTTCTTC.

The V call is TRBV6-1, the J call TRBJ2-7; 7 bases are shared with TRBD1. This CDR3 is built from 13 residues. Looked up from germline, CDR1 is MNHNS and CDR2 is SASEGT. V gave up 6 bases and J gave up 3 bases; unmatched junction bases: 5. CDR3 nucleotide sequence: TGTGCCAGCAGGATGGGGACAGACTACGAGCAGTACTTC. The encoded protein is CASRMGTDYEQYF.

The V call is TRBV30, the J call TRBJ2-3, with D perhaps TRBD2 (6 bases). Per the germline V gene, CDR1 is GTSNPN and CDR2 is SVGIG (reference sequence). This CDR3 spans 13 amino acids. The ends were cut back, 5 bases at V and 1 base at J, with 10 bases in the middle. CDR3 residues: CAWESGRTDTQYF. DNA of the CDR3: TGTGCCTGGGAGAGCGGGCGCACAGATACGCAGTATTTT. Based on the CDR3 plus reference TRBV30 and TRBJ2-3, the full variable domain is SQTIHQWPATLVQPVGSPLSLECTVEGTSNPNLYWYRQAAGRGLQLLFYSVGIGQISSEVPQNLSASRPQDRQFILSSKKLLLSDSGFYLCAWESGRTDTQYFGPGTRLTVL.

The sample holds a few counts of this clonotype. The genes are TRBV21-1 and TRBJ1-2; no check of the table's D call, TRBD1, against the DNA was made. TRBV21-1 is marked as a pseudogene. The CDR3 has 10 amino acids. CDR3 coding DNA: TGTGCCAACCGACCCTGTCGCTACACCTTC. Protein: CANRPCRYTF.

Here the CDR3 reads CALPRGVNSYNEQFF. The CDR3 DNA sequence: TGTGCCCTTCCCCGGGGAGTTAACTCCTACAATGAGCAGTTCTTC. The chain uses TRBV30 and TRBJ2-1, with D tentatively TRBD2 (5 bases). The CDR3 consists of 15 residues. From germline, CDR1 is GTSNPN and CDR2 SVGIG (reference sequence). The germline V and J ends were trimmed by 8 bases and 0 bases, with 17 bases remaining between them. Full variable domain (remainder filled in from reference TRBV30 and TRBJ2-1): SQTIHQWPATLVQPVGSPLSLECTVEGTSNPNLYWYRQAAGRGLQLLFYSVGIGQISSEVPQNLSASRPQDRQFILSSKKLLLSDSGFYLCALPRGVNSYNEQFFGPGTRLTVL.

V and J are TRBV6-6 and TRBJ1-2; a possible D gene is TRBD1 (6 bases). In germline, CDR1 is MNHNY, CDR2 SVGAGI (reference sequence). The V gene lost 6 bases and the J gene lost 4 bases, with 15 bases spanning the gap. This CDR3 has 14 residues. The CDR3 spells CASSEYQGTYGYTF. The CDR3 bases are TGTGCCAGCAGCGAATATCAGGGGACCTATGGCTACACCTTC.

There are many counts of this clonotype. The chain's CDR3 is CASSPEVQKSYEQYF. For the CDR3, the DNA is TGTGCCAGCAGCCCCGAAGTTCAAAAGTCCTACGAGCAGTACTTC. The chain recombines TRBV7-2 with TRBJ2-7, with D unclear. Trimming shortened V by 5 bases and J by 1 base, and 15 bases separated the two germline ends. The CDR3 length is 15 residues. Germline-derived CDR1 and CDR2 are SGHTA and FQGNSA.

The CDR3 sequence: CASSSTGGIDEQYF. The CDR3 DNA reads as TGTGCCAGCAGCTCGACAGGGGGCATCGACGAGCAGTACTTC. The rearrangement links TRBV5-4 to TRBJ2-7; 10 bases agree with TRBD1. J lost 5 bases, V lost 3 bases, and 5 bases had no gene match. CDR3 length: 14 amino acids. Germline V lookup: CDR1 SGHNT, CDR2 YYREEE (reference sequence).

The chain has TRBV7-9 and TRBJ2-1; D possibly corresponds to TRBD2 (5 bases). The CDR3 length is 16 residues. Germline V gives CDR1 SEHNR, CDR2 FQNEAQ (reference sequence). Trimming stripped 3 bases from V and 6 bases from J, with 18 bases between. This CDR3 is CASSFPLGRGSNEQFF. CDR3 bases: TGTGCCAGCAGCTTCCCCCTAGGGAGAGGAAGCAATGAGCAGTTCTTC.

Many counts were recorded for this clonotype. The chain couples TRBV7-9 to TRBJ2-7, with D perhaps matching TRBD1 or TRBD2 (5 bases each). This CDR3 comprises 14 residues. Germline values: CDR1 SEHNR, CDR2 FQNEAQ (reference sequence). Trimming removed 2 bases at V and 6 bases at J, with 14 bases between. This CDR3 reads CASSLRQGGGEQYF. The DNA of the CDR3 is TGTGCCAGCAGCTTACGGCAGGGTGGGGGCGAGCAGTACTTC.

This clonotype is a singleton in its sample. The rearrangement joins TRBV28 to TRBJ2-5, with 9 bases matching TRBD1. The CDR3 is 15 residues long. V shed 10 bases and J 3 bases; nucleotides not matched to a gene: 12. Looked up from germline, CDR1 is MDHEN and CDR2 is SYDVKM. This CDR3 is CATGELGQGKETQYF. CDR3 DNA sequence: TGTGCCACCGGAGAGTTGGGACAGGGTAAAGAGACCCAGTACTTC.